The 32 T cell receptor beta chains below all came from one sample that was sequenced in a study of control samples from healthy donors and cancer patients (dated by TCRdb to 2020 to 2022). The library was built by means of the immunoSEQ multiplex PCR assay. TCRdb obtained this table from immuneACCESS and retained in-frame rearrangements with V and J assigned. These tables miss some clones; where compared with another copy, unresolved V genes account for less than half of the shortfall, and the remainder is unexplained. The table for this sample lists almost 90,000 clones; approximately 86% of them were counted only once. The top ten clones comprise approximately 21% of the sample. The sequenced sample consisted of blood. The receptors originated from a man aged 25-40 years in good health.

The V call is TRBV30, the J call TRBJ2-1, with 7 bases fitting TRBD1. V trimming: 7 bases; J trimming: 6 bases; junction bases outside the gene matches: 6. This CDR3 spans 12 amino acids. CDR1 and CDR2 from the germline V gene are GTSNPN and SVGIG (reference sequence). The CDR3 loop reads CASGTEGNEQFF. The CDR3 coding sequence is TGTGCCTCGGGGACAGAAGGCAATGAGCAGTTCTTC.

The chain recombines TRBV19 with TRBJ1-1; the D gene is possibly TRBD1 (5 bases). Trimming removed 6 bases at V and 0 bases at J, with 17 bases between. Germline values: CDR1 LNHDA, CDR2 SQIVND (reference sequence). The CDR3 runs 16 residues. The CDR3 region is CASSPLSGTMNTEAFF. CDR3 nucleotide sequence: TGTGCCAGTAGCCCTCTTTCGGGGACGATGAACACTGAAGCTTTCTTT.

This clone appeared once. This CDR3 reads CAWSAGISGANVLTF. CDR3 sequence (DNA): TGTGCCTGGAGTGCAGGCATCTCTGGGGCCAACGTCCTGACTTTC. The chain recombines TRBV30 with TRBJ2-6; D is unresolved. The CDR3 has 15 amino acids. V was trimmed by 1 base and J by 0 bases, leaving 7 bases between them. Looked up from germline, CDR1 is GTSNPN and CDR2 is SVGIG (reference sequence).

CDR3 residues: CASSSQVNEKLFF. The CDR3 DNA sequence: TGTGCCAGCAGCTCACAGGTTAATGAAAAACTGTTTTTT. This chain joins TRBV5-4 and TRBJ1-4; a weak D match, TRBD1 (5 bases). CDR1 is SGHNT, CDR2 YYREEE, per germline (reference sequence). CDR3 size: 13 residues. V gave up 3 bases and J gave up 4 bases, with 7 bases separating them.

The chain links TRBV24-1 to TRBJ1-4; the match to TRBD1 covers 7 bases. The length of the CDR3 is 16 residues. Germline loops: CDR1 KGHDR, CDR2 SFDVKD. With V trimmed by 3 bases and J by 3 bases, 6 bases remained unmatched. CDR3 loop: CATSDPRQGANEKLFF. CDR3 DNA sequence: TGTGCCACCAGTGATCCCCGACAGGGTGCTAATGAAAAACTGTTTTTT.

The chain has TRBV24-1 and TRBJ2-1; D gene uncertain. Per germline, CDR1 KGHDR and CDR2 SFDVKD. Trimming stripped 3 bases from V and 10 bases from J, with 12 bases between. The CDR3 runs 13 residues. The CDR3 region has the DNA TGTGCCACCAGTGATCTGGCGGTAGGCGAGCAGTTCTTC. Residues: CATSDLAVGEQFF.

This chain connects TRBV7-8 to TRBJ2-1; D may correspond to TRBD1 or TRBD2 (5 bases each). Trimming took off 4 bases at V and 5 bases at J, with 21 bases between the two ends. Germline V gives CDR1 SGHVS, CDR2 FQNEAQ. The length of the CDR3 is 17 residues. The chain's CDR3 is CASSSGTVFSLNNEQFF. The CDR3 nucleotides are TGTGCCAGCAGCTCAGGGACCGTTTTCTCCTTGAACAATGAGCAGTTCTTC. The whole variable domain, filled in from reference TRBV7-8 and TRBJ2-1, reads GAGVSQSPRYKVAKRGQDVALRCDPISGHVSLFWYQQALGQGPEFLTYFQNEAQLDKSGLPSDRFFAERPEGSVSTLKIQRTQQEDSAVYLCASSSGTVFSLNNEQFFGPGTRLTVL.

The chain joins TRBV12-3 or TRBV12-4 to TRBJ1-6, with 9 bases aligning to TRBD1. V gave up 6 bases and J gave up 7 bases; unmatched junction bases: 1. The CDR3 contains 13 residues. CDR3 nucleotide sequence: TGTGCCAGCAGCGGGACAGGGAATTCACCCCTCCACTTT. Translation: CASSGTGNSPLHF.

J is TRBJ1-5 and V is TRBV24-1, with a weak D call TRBD1 (6 bases). V dropped 10 bases and J dropped 0 bases, with 12 bases sitting between them. The germline V gene has CDR1 KGHDR and CDR2 SFDVKD. This CDR3 comprises 14 residues. The CDR3 spells CATAGTNSNQPQHF. In DNA, the CDR3 is TGTGCCACTGCCGGGACAAATAGCAATCAGCCCCAGCATTTT.

J is TRBJ2-4 and V is TRBV19, with D perhaps TRBD1 (6 bases). V lost 5 bases to trimming and J lost 6 bases, with 20 bases between them. Germline V gene sequence: CDR1 LNHDA, CDR2 SQIVND (reference sequence). This CDR3 has 16 residues. CDR3 in amino acids: CASSSEQQGRRNIQYF. As DNA, the CDR3 is TGTGCCAGTAGTTCAGAGCAACAGGGTAGGAGAAACATTCAGTACTTC.

The V and J genes are TRBV27 and TRBJ1-2; TRBD1 is a possible D gene (5 bases). Between the trimmed V and J ends, which lost 6 bases and 10 bases, there was a span of 15 bases. Germline CDR1 and CDR2: MNHEY and SMNVEV (reference sequence). CDR3 length: 12 residues. CDR3 coding DNA: TGTGCCAGCAGGGGGCCCTTCCGGGACTACACCTTC. It is translated as CASRGPFRDYTF.

The chain combines TRBV6-4 with TRBJ1-5, with 8 bases fitting TRBD1. This CDR3 comprises 14 residues. CDR1 is MRHNA, CDR2 SNTAGT, per germline. The J segment lost 5 bases and the V segment lost 3 bases, leaving 3 bases of the junction unmatched. This chain's CDR3 is CASSEQGGDQPQHF. CDR3 in DNA: TGTGCCAGCAGTGAACAGGGGGGAGATCAGCCCCAGCATTTT.

V and J are TRBV6-6 and TRBJ2-7, with a weak D call TRBD1 (6 bases). V was trimmed by 0 bases and J by 5 bases, leaving 8 bases between them. The CDR3 consists of 13 residues. Germline V lookup: CDR1 MNHNY, CDR2 SVGAGI (reference sequence). In DNA, the CDR3 is TGTGCCAGCAGTTACTCGAACAGGGACGAGCAGTACTTC. Amino acid sequence: CASSYSNRDEQYF.

V is TRBV3-1 (or the pseudogene TRBV3-2) and J is TRBJ2-2; D may be TRBD1 (6 bases). The CDR3 is 15 amino acids. Trimming pared 3 bases from V and 5 bases from J, leaving 13 bases between. CDR1 is LGHDT, CDR2 YNNKEL, per germline (reference sequence). CDR3 protein: CASSQGATGTGELFF. CDR3 DNA: TGTGCCAGCAGCCAGGGTGCTACAGGGACCGGGGAGCTGTTTTTT.

The V call is TRBV7-2, the J call TRBJ1-5; D remains unclear. Trimming left V 3 bases short and J 0 bases short, with 12 bases between. Looked up from germline, CDR1 is SGHTA and CDR2 is FQGNSA. The CDR3 is made up of 16 amino acids. The CDR3 protein is CASSLVGSVSNQPQHF. The CDR3 DNA reads TGTGCCAGCAGCTTGGTGGGGTCGGTTAGCAATCAGCCCCAGCATTTT.

This chain connects TRBV5-4 to TRBJ1-3, with D possibly being TRBD1 (6 bases). There are 16 residues in the CDR3. Trimming pared 4 bases from V and 0 bases from J, leaving 14 bases between. CDR1 is SGHNT and CDR2 is YYREEE in the germline V gene (reference sequence). The CDR3 DNA is TGTGCCAGCAGCCGACGACAGGAGCACTCTGGAAACACCATATATTTT. Its translation is CASSRRQEHSGNTIYF.

The V call is TRBV11-2, the J call TRBJ1-2; possible D gene TRBD1, 6 bases. The germline V gene encodes CDR1 SGHAT and CDR2 FQNNGV. The CDR3 covers 15 residues. V was trimmed by 5 bases and J by 0 bases, leaving 13 bases between them. The CDR3 region is CASSPGGTTNYGYTF. The CDR3 nucleotides read TGTGCCAGCAGCCCGGGGGGGACAACTAACTATGGCTACACCTTC.

The V and J genes are TRBV6-1 and TRBJ2-7, with 8 nucleotides matching TRBD2. Germline lookup yields CDR1 MNHNS and CDR2 SASEGT. The CDR3 runs to 16 residues. V was pared by 1 base and J by 3 bases, with 8 bases of the junction left unmatched. CDR3 sequence: CASSEELAVLDYEQYF. CDR3 nucleotides: TGTGCCAGCAGTGAAGAACTAGCGGTTCTTGACTACGAGCAGTACTTC.

V gene TRBV6-5 combines with J gene TRBJ1-1; D perhaps matches TRBD1 (6 bases). Trimming removed 7 bases at V and 3 bases at J, with 15 bases between. Per germline, CDR1 MNHEY and CDR2 SVGAGI. CDR3 length: 14 residues. The CDR3, as DNA: TGTGCCAGCACGTGGGGACAAGCGGACACTGAAGCTTTCTTT. This codes for CASTWGQADTEAFF.

The V and J genes are TRBV18 and TRBJ1-5; no clear D gene. The ends were cut back, 3 bases at V and 0 bases at J, with 12 bases in the middle. This CDR3 region has 16 residues. Germline CDR1 reads KGHSH; CDR2 reads LQKENI. CDR3 residues: CASSPSGGYSNQPQHF. In DNA form, the CDR3 reads TGTGCCAGCTCACCTTCCGGCGGCTATAGCAATCAGCCCCAGCATTTT.

The chain recombines TRBV6-5 with TRBJ1-3; 9 positions match TRBD1. V shed 6 bases and J 4 bases; nucleotides not matched to a gene: 7. CDR1 is MNHEY, CDR2 SVGAGI, per germline. This CDR3 spans 15 amino acids. The CDR3 loop reads CASSIYRGLGNTIYF. In DNA, the CDR3 is TGTGCCAGCAGCATCTACAGGGGGCTCGGAAACACCATATATTTT.

The chain couples TRBV28 to TRBJ2-2; D is perhaps TRBD2 (7 bases). CDR1 MDHEN and CDR2 SYDVKM come from the germline V gene. The CDR3 sequence is 15 residues long. The V gene lost 6 bases and the J gene lost 9 bases, with 20 bases spanning the gap. CDR3 sequence (DNA): TGTGCCAGCAGCCTTGGGGGGGCTCGAGTCCGGGAGCTGTTTTTT. Its translation: CASSLGGARVRELFF.

In regard to this clone: Just one base apart from a much larger clone, this may be a read error. The chain uses TRBV11-2 and TRBJ1-5; D unclear. Germline values: CDR1 SGHAT, CDR2 FQNNGV. V lost 0 bases to trimming and J lost 0 bases, with 0 bases between them. The CDR3 is 13 residues long. The CDR3 sequence is CASSLDSNQPQHF. Written as DNA, the CDR3 is TGTGCCAGCAGCTTAGATAGCAATCAGCCCCAGCATTTT.

The rearrangement uses TRBV12-3 or TRBV12-4 and TRBJ2-2; D not certain. Trimming took 5 bases from V and 8 from J, leaving 12 bases between them. The length of the CDR3 is 13 residues. DNA of the CDR3: TGTGCCAGCAGTCCACTCGGCCCAGGGGAGCTGTTTTTT. This sequence encodes CASSPLGPGELFF.

The V gene is TRBV5-1, the J gene TRBJ2-3; D may be TRBD1 or TRBD2 (5 bases each). The CDR3 spans 14 residues. The germline V gene encodes CDR1 SGHRS and CDR2 YFSETQ. Between the trimmed V and J ends, which lost 4 bases and 2 bases, there was a span of 11 bases. The CDR3 DNA follows: TGCGCCAGCAGCCTGGGACGGACCACAGATACGCAGTATTTT. This codes for CASSLGRTTDTQYF. Based on the CDR3 plus reference TRBV5-1 and TRBJ2-3, the full variable domain is KAGVTQTPRYLIKTRGQQVTLSCSPISGHRSVSWYQQTPGQGLQFLFEYFSETQRNKGNFPGRFSGRQFSNSRSEMNVSTLELGDSALYLCASSLGRTTDTQYFGPGTRLTVL.

The rearrangement links TRBV7-2 to TRBJ1-1, with D uncertain. CDR1 and CDR2 (germline): SGHTA, FQGNSA. V was shortened by 6 bases and J by 1 base, with 12 bases between the two germline ends. The CDR3 spans 14 residues. The CDR3 loop reads CASSRQTENTEAFF. The DNA for the CDR3 is TGTGCCAGCAGTAGGCAGACCGAGAACACTGAAGCTTTCTTT.

This chain joins TRBV24-1 and TRBJ2-5; D perhaps matches TRBD2 (6 bases). The CDR3 contains 12 residues. The V gene's germline CDR1 is KGHDR and CDR2 SFDVKD. With 5 bases removed from V and 4 bases from J, the gap between germline ends came to 7 bases. The CDR3 coding sequence is TGTGCCACCAGTGCGCGGGGAGAGACCCAGTACTTC. Translating gives CATSARGETQYF.

V gene TRBV5-1 combines with J gene TRBJ1-2; tentatively, D is TRBD1 (5 bases). V was trimmed by 4 bases and J by 4 bases, leaving 8 bases between them. Germline V gene sequence: CDR1 SGHRS, CDR2 YFSETQ. CDR3 length equals 12 residues. Here the CDR3 DNA reads TGCGCCAGCAGCCTGGACATCTATGGCTACACCTTC. This translates into CASSLDIYGYTF.

V usage is TRBV19 and J usage is TRBJ1-5, with 7 positions matching TRBD1. Germline V CDR1 and CDR2: LNHDA, SQIVND (reference sequence). The CDR3 totals 15 residues. V was pared by 3 bases and J by 5 bases, with 7 bases of the junction left unmatched. The CDR3 DNA is TGTGCCAGTAGTATCGATGAGGGGGCTGATCAGCCCCAGCATTTT. Its translation: CASSIDEGADQPQHF.

The CDR3 nucleotides are TGTGCCAGCAGCTTAATCACAGATACGCAGTATTTT. The encoded protein is CASSLITDTQYF. The chain employs TRBV7-9 and TRBJ2-3; D gene ambiguous. CDR1 and CDR2 from the germline V gene are SEHNR and FQNEAQ (reference sequence). This CDR3 is 12 amino acids long. V shed 2 bases and J shed 2 bases, with 2 bases lying between them.

V is TRBV5-1 and J is TRBJ2-3; 8 bases are shared with TRBD1. The junction had 7 bases not matched to a gene; V was cut back by 9 bases and J by 4 bases. The germline gives CDR1 SGHRS, CDR2 YFSETQ. The CDR3 runs to 13 residues. In nucleotides, the CDR3 is TGCGCCACGCGGACAGGGACGTCAGATACGCAGTATTTT. Amino acids: CATRTGTSDTQYF. The whole variable domain, filled in from reference TRBV5-1 and TRBJ2-3, reads KAGVTQTPRYLIKTRGQQVTLSCSPISGHRSVSWYQQTPGQGLQFLFEYFSETQRNKGNFPGRFSGRQFSNSRSEMNVSTLELGDSALYLCATRTGTSDTQYFGPGTRLTVL.

The CDR3 here is CASTGGHSGANVLTF. The CDR3 coding sequence is TGCGCCAGCACGGGAGGACACTCTGGGGCCAACGTCCTGACTTTC. The J gene is TRBJ2-6, the V gene TRBV5-1; 7 bases fit TRBD2. The CDR3 consists of 15 residues. The germline gives CDR1 SGHRS, CDR2 YFSETQ. V lost 6 bases, J lost 0 bases, and 3 bases stayed unmatched.